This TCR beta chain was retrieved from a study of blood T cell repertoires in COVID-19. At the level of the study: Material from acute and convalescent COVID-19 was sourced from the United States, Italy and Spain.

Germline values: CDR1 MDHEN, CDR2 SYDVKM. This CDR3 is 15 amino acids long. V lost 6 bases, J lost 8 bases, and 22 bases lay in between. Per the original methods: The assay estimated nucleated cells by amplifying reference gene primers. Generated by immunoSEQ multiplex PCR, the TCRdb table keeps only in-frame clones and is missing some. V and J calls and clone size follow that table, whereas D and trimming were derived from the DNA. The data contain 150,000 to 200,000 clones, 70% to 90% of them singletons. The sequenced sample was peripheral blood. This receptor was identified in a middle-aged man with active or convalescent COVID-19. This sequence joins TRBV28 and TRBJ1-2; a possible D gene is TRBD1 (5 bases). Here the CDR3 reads CASRAGFHHGLGYTF. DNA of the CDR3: TGTGCCAGCAGGGCAGGGTTTCATCATGGGTTAGGCTACACCTTC.